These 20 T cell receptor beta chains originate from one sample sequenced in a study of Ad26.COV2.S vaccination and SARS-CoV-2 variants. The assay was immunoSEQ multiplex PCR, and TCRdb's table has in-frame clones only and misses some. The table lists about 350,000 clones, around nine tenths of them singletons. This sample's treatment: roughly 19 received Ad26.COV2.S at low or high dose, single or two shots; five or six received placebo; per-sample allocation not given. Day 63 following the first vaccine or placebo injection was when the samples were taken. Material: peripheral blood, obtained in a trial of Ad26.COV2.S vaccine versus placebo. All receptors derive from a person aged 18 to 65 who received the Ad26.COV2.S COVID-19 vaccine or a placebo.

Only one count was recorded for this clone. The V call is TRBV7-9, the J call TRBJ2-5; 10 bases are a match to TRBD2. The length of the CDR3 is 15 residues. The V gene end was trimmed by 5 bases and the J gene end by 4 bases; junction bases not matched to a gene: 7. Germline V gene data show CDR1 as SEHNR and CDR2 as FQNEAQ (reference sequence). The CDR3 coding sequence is TGTGCCAGCAGCCCACGACCTAGCGGGGGAGAGACCCAGTACTTC. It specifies CASSPRPSGGETQYF.

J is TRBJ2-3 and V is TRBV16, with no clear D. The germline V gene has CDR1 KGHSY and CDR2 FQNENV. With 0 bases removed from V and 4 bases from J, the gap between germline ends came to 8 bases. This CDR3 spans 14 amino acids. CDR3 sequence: CASSQSRPPDTQYF. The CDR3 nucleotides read TGTGCCAGCAGCCAATCTCGGCCCCCAGATACGCAGTATTTT.

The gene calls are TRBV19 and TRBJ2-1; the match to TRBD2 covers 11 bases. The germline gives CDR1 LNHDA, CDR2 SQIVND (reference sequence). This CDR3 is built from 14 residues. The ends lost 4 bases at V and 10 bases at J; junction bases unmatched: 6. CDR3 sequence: CASSNSGGAREQFF. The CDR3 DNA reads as TGTGCCAGTAGTAATAGCGGGGGGGCCAGGGAGCAGTTCTTC.

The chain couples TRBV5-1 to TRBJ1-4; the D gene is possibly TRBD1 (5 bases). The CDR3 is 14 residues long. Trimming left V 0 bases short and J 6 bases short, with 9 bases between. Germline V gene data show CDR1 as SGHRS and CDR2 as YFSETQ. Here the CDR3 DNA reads TGCGCCAGCAGCTTGGCAGGGATCGATGAAAAACTGTTTTTT. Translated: CASSLAGIDEKLFF.

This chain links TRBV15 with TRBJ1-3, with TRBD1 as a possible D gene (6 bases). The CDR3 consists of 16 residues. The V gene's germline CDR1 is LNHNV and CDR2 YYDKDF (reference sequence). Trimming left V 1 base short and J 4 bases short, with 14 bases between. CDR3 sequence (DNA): TGTGCCACCAGCAGAGGGGGGGCTCAAGCCGGAAACACCATATATTTT. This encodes CATSRGGAQAGNTIYF.

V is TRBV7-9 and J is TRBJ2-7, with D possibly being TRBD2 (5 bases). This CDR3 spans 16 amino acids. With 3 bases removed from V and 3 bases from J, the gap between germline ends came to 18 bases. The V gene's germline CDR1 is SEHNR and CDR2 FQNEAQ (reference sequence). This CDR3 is CASSFEKGGFLYEQYF. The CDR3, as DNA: TGTGCCAGCAGCTTTGAGAAGGGCGGGTTCCTCTACGAGCAGTACTTC.

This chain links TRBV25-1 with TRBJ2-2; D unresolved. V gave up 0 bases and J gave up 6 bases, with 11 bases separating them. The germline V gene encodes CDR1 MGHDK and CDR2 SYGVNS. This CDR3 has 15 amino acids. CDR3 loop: CASSEYIHGAGELFF. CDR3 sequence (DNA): TGTGCCAGCAGTGAATATATTCACGGTGCCGGGGAGCTGTTTTTT. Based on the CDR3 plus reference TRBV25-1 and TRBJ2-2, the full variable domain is EADIYQTPRYLVIGTGKKITLECSQTMGHDKMYWYQQDPGMELHLIHYSYGVNSTEKGDLSSESTVSRIRTEHFPLTLESARPSHTSQYLCASSEYIHGAGELFFGEGSRLTVL.

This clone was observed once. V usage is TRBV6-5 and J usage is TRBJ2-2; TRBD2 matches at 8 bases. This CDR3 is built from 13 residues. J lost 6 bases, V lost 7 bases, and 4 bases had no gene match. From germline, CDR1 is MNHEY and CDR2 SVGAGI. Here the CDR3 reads CASNRGRPGELFF. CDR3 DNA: TGTGCCAGCAATCGCGGGAGGCCCGGGGAGCTGTTTTTT.

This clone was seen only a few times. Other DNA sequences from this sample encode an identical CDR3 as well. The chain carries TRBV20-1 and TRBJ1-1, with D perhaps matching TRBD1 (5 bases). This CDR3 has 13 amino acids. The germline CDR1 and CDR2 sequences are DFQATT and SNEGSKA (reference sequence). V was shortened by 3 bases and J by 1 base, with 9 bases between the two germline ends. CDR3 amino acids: CSASPGTNTEAFF. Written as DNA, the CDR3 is TGCAGTGCTAGTCCGGGGACGAACACTGAAGCTTTCTTT.

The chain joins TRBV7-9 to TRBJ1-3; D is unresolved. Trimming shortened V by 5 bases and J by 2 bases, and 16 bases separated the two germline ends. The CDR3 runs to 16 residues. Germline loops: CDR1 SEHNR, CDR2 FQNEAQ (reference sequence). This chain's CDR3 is CASSQSKGFAGNTIYF. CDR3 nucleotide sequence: TGTGCCAGCAGCCAATCAAAGGGTTTTGCTGGAAACACCATATATTTT. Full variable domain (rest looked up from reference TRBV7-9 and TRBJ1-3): DTGVSQNPRHKITKRGQNVTFRCDPISEHNRLYWYRQTLGQGPEFLTYFQNEAQLEKSRLLSDRFSAERPKGSFSTLEIQRTEQGDSAMYLCASSQSKGFAGNTIYFGEGSWLTVV.

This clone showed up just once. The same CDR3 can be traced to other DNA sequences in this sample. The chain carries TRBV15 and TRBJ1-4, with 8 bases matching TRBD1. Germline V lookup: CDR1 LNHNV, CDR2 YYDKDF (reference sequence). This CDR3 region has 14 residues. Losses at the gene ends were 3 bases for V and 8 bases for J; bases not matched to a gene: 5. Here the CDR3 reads CATSRTGAGEKLFF. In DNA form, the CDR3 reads TGTGCCACCAGCAGGACAGGGGCGGGGGAAAAACTGTTTTTT.

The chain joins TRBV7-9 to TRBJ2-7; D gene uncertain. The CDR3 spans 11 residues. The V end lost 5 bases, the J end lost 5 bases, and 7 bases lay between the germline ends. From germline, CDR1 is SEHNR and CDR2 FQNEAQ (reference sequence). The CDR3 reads CASSVSDEQYF. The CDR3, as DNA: TGTGCCAGCAGCGTCTCAGACGAGCAGTACTTC.

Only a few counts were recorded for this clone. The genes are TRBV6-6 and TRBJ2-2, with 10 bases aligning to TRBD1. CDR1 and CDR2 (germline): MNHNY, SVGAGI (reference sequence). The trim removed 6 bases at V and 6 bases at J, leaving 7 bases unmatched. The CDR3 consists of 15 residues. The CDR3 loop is CASSERDRGPGELFF. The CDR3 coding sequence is TGTGCCAGCAGCGAGCGGGACAGGGGTCCCGGGGAGCTGTTTTTT.

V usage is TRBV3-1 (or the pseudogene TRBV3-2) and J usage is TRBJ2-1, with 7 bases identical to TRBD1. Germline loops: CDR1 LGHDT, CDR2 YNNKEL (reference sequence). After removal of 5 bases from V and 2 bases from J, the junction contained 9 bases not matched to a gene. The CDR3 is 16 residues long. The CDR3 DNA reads TGTGCCAGCAGCTCGATCGCCGGGACAGCCTACAATGAGCAGTTCTTC. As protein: CASSSIAGTAYNEQFF.

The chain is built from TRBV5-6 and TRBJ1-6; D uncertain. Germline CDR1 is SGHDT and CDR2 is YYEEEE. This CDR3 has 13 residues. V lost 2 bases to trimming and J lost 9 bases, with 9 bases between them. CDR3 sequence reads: CASSFGLSSPLHF. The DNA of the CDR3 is TGTGCCAGCAGCTTTGGTCTGAGTTCACCCCTCCACTTT. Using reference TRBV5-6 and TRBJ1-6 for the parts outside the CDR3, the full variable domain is DAGVTQSPTHLIKTRGQQVTLRCSPKSGHDTVSWYQQALGQGPQFIFQYYEEEERQRGNFPDRFSGHQFPNYSSELNVNALLLGDSALYLCASSFGLSSPLHFGNGTRLTVT.

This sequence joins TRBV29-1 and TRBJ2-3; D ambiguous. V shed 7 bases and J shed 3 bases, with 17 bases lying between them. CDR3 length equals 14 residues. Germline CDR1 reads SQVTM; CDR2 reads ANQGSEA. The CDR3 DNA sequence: TGCAGCGCCCCCCCCCTAGATGCGACAGATACGCAGTATTTT. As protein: CSAPPLDATDTQYF.

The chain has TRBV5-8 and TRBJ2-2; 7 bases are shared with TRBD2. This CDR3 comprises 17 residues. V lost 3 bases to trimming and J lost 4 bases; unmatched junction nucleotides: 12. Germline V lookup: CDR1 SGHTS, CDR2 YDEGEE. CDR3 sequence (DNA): TGTGCCAGCAGCTCCAATCCCAGGGAGGGAACCACCGGGGAGCTGTTTTTT. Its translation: CASSSNPREGTTGELFF.

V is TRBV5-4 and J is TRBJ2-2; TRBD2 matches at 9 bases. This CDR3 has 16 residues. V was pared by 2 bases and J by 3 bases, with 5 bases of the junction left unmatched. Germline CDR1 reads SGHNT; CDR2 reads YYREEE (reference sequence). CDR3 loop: CASSFGSGGYTGELFF. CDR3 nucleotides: TGTGCCAGCAGCTTCGGGAGCGGGGGGTACACCGGGGAGCTGTTTTTT.

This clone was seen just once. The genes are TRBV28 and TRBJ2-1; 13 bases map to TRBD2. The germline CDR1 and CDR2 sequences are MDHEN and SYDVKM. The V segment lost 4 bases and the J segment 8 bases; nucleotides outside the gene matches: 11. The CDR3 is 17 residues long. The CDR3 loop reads CASSSPGLAGVIDEQFF. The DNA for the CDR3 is TGTGCCAGCAGTTCACCCGGACTAGCGGGAGTTATAGATGAGCAGTTCTTC.

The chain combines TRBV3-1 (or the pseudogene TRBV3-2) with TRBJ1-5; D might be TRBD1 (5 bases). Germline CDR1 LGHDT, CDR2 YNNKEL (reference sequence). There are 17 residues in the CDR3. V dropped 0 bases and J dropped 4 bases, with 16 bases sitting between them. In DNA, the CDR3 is TGTGCCAGCAGCCAAGATATCGGGGGGGGAGGAAATCAGCCCCAGCATTTT. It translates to CASSQDIGGGGNQPQHF.